This entry lists 15 T cell receptor beta chains sequenced from one sample in a study of Ad26.COV2.S vaccination and SARS-CoV-2 variants. The method was immunoSEQ multiplex PCR; TCRdb's version includes in-frame clones alone and lacks a portion of them. The data contain 150,000 to 200,000 clones, roughly 89% of them singletons. The specimen was peripheral blood, collected after recovery from COVID-19. These receptors were collected from a human donor who had recovered from COVID-19.

The chain uses TRBV4-1 and TRBJ2-1; the D call may be TRBD1 or TRBD2 (6 bases each). The germline V gene encodes CDR1 MGHRA and CDR2 YSYEKL. The CDR3 has 15 residues. Trimming pared 7 bases from V and 3 bases from J, leaving 16 bases between. CDR3 bases: TGCGCCAGCACCCCGACGAGGGGGGACTACAATGAGCAGTTCTTC. This encodes CASTPTRGDYNEQFF.

The V gene is TRBV9, the J gene TRBJ2-3; D perhaps matches TRBD1 (5 bases). This CDR3 region has 15 residues. V was shortened by 0 bases and J by 3 bases, with 11 bases between the two germline ends. Germline CDR1 is SGDLS and CDR2 is YYNGEE. The CDR3 nucleotides read TGTGCCAGCAGCGTAGGGGCCAGGGCTACAGATACGCAGTATTTT. It is translated as CASSVGARATDTQYF.

This rearrangement joins TRBV6-6 to TRBJ1-3; D might be TRBD1 (5 bases). The CDR3 is 13 residues long. V was shortened by 6 bases and J by 7 bases, with 13 bases between the two germline ends. Germline V lookup: CDR1 MNHNY, CDR2 SVGAGI (reference sequence). CDR3 region: CASRLGVGNTIYF. For the CDR3, the DNA is TGTGCCAGCAGACTAGGGGTGGGCAACACCATATATTTT.

The chain couples TRBV20-1 to TRBJ1-1; no clear D. The V and J ends lost 4 bases and 1 base respectively, with 4 bases between them. Germline assignment: CDR1 DFQATT and CDR2 SNEGSKA (reference sequence). This CDR3 comprises 11 residues. CDR3 protein: CSAKGNTEAFF. CDR3 DNA sequence: TGCAGTGCTAAGGGGAACACTGAAGCTTTCTTT.

The V gene is TRBV5-5, the J gene TRBJ2-1; D call uncertain. Germline CDR1 reads SGHKS; CDR2 reads YYEKEE (reference sequence). The V end was cut by 4 bases, the J end by 4 bases, with 9 bases between. The CDR3 spans 13 residues. CDR3: CASSLGLYNEQFF. In nucleotides, the CDR3 is TGTGCCAGCAGCCTGGGCCTTTACAATGAGCAGTTCTTC.

The rearrangement links TRBV5-6 to TRBJ2-1; 13 nucleotides match TRBD2. V trimming: 1 base; J trimming: 4 bases; junction bases outside the gene matches: 5. CDR1 and CDR2 (germline): SGHDT, YYEEEE. The CDR3 contains 17 residues. The CDR3 coding sequence is TGTGCCAGCAGCTTGTCCAGGACTAGCGGGAGTTACAATGAGCAGTTCTTC. Its translation: CASSLSRTSGSYNEQFF. Full variable domain (rest looked up from reference TRBV5-6 and TRBJ2-1): DAGVTQSPTHLIKTRGQQVTLRCSPKSGHDTVSWYQQALGQGPQFIFQYYEEEERQRGNFPDRFSGHQFPNYSSELNVNALLLGDSALYLCASSLSRTSGSYNEQFFGPGTRLTVL.

The genes are TRBV28 and TRBJ2-4; a possible D gene is TRBD2 (6 bases). The germline gives CDR1 MDHEN, CDR2 SYDVKM. The CDR3 contains 18 residues. Trimming cost V 1 base and J 9 bases, with 25 bases left between them. The CDR3 DNA reads TGTGCCAGCAGTTTATTCCCTCCCTCGGAAAAGGGAGGTAGCATTCAGTACTTC. Translation gives CASSLFPPSEKGGSIQYF.

The sample holds a few counts of this clone. The rearrangement links TRBV4-1 to TRBJ1-5; 12 positions agree with TRBD1. The CDR3 totals 15 residues. V gave up 5 bases and J gave up 7 bases; unmatched junction bases: 6. CDR1 MGHRA and CDR2 YSYEKL come from the germline V gene. CDR3 sequence: CASSAGQGAGQPQHF. The DNA of the CDR3 is TGCGCCAGCAGCGCGGGACAGGGGGCCGGGCAGCCCCAGCATTTT.

The V gene is TRBV7-2, the J gene TRBJ1-3, with D uncertain. V gave up 5 bases and J gave up 2 bases, with 7 bases separating them. Germline V gene sequence: CDR1 SGHTA, CDR2 FQGNSA. The CDR3 extends over 13 amino acids. The CDR3 sequence: CASSKDPGNTIYF. The CDR3 region has the DNA TGTGCCAGCAGCAAGGACCCTGGAAACACCATATATTTT.

J is TRBJ2-7 and V is TRBV30; 12 bases match TRBD1. Germline CDR1 is GTSNPN and CDR2 is SVGIG (reference sequence). The CDR3 loop spans 14 amino acids. V shed 8 bases and J 1 base; nucleotides not matched to a gene: 6. Here the CDR3 reads CAVGQGARSYEQYF. CDR3 in DNA: TGTGCCGTGGGACAGGGGGCGAGGTCCTACGAGCAGTACTTC. Filled out from reference TRBV30 and TRBJ2-7, the complete variable domain reads SQTIHQWPATLVQPVGSPLSLECTVEGTSNPNLYWYRQAAGRGLQLLFYSVGIGQISSEVPQNLSASRPQDRQFILSSKKLLLSDSGFYLCAVGQGARSYEQYFGPGTRLTVT.

The chain carries TRBV10-1 and TRBJ2-2; 7 positions match TRBD1. This CDR3 has 15 residues. Germline V gene data show CDR1 as WNHNN and CDR2 as SYGVQD (reference sequence). Trimming at V came to 3 bases and at J to 3 bases, leaving 4 bases not matched to a gene. The CDR3 DNA is TGCGCCAGCAGTGAATGGCAGGGGGACACCGGGGAGCTGTTTTTT. It encodes CASSEWQGDTGELFF.

Here the CDR3 DNA reads TGTGCCAGCAGCTTTTGGACACCGCGAGAGACCCAGTACTTC. It yields the protein CASSFWTPRETQYF. This sequence joins TRBV11-3 and TRBJ2-5; D perhaps matches TRBD1 (5 bases). The CDR3 totals 14 residues. CDR1 and CDR2 (germline): SGHNT, YENEEA. V was cut by 3 bases and J by 4 bases, with 12 bases left in between.

This clone was seen once. The CDR3 loop is CASSGGGSSTGLQSYEQYF. The CDR3 nucleotides are TGTGCCAGCAGTGGAGGGGGCAGTAGTACTGGACTCCAATCCTACGAGCAGTACTTC. The J gene is TRBJ2-7, the V gene TRBV6-1; 7 positions agree with TRBD1. J was trimmed by 1 base and V by 4 bases; bases with no gene match: 19. Germline V gives CDR1 MNHNS, CDR2 SASEGT. The CDR3 runs to 19 residues.

The V call is TRBV3-1 (or the pseudogene TRBV3-2), the J call TRBJ1-3; D may be TRBD1 (5 bases). Germline loops: CDR1 LGHDT, CDR2 YNNKEL (reference sequence). V dropped 4 bases and J dropped 9 bases, with 13 bases sitting between them. The CDR3 is 13 residues long. In DNA form, the CDR3 reads TGTGCCAGCAGCCCGGGGCTTGAGACCACCATATATTTT. Amino acids: CASSPGLETTIYF.

The rearrangement links TRBV3-1 (or the pseudogene TRBV3-2) to TRBJ2-7; TRBD2 might be the D (5 bases). V lost 4 bases, J lost 6 bases, and 13 bases lay in between. The CDR3 covers 13 residues. Germline V lookup: CDR1 LGHDT, CDR2 YNNKEL (reference sequence). The CDR3: CASSLTGFGEQYF. CDR3 coding DNA: TGTGCCAGCAGCCTGACGGGGTTCGGCGAGCAGTACTTC.